This entry describes one T cell receptor (beta chain). This entry belongs to a study of blood T cells in healthy people across ages. V lost 5 bases and J lost 7; bases outside the gene matches: 6. CDR3 length equals 13 residues. The germline V gene has CDR1 DFQATT and CDR2 SNEGSKA (reference sequence). Combining a sample-barcoded 5' primer with a J-beta primer mix, a second PCR ran for roughly 7 to 12 cycles. TCRdb analysed the 5' RACE reads with MiXCR anew, one entry per CDR3 protein. Seen here are approximately 2,000,000 distinct CDR3 sequences, about two fifths observed once, and the top ten hold 20% to 25%.

This chain joins TRBV20-1 and TRBJ2-1; 9 nucleotides agree with TRBD2. The sample was blood. The receptor was derived from a human donor in good health. This CDR3 reads CSAEASGENEQFF. CDR3 bases: TGCAGTGCTGAGGCTAGCGGGGAAAATGAGCAGTTCTTC.